The clone carrying this T cell receptor beta chain was detected once. As yet, its antigen is unknown. The data were taken from a study of regulatory T cells in long-lasting Graves disease. Documented time point: newly diagnosed GD, antithyroid drugs for less than 3 months. Extracted RNA from PBMCs served as the source of the TCR library. Regarding the study as a whole: Owing to a sample size that was small, accuracy may have been reduced.

Germline CDR1 and CDR2: MNHNS and SASEGT. V was clipped by 6 bases and J by 0 bases, with 10 bases between them. The CDR3 length is 14 residues. Libraries of TCR beta came from iRepertoire HTBI primers plus Arm-PCR of CDR3 regions. TCRdb processed the multiplex PCR reads anew with MiXCR; each CDR3 protein has one entry. The sample shows some 460,000 distinct CDR3 sequences, 15% to 20% of them seen only once. These data were also reused for a study on T cells in Graves' hyperthyroidism and ophthalmopathy. This second study says: The HTBI set primed first-round TCR CDR3 RT-PCR.

V gene TRBV6-1 combines with J gene TRBJ2-3; unclear D gene. The sample in question was peripheral blood mononuclear cells (PBMCs), obtained at new diagnosis, from a patient treated with antithyroid drugs. This TCR came from a man aged 40-55 years with Graves disease. CDR3 region: CASSPDTSTDTQYF. As DNA, the CDR3 is TGTGCCAGCAGCCCAGACACTAGCACAGATACGCAGTATTTT.